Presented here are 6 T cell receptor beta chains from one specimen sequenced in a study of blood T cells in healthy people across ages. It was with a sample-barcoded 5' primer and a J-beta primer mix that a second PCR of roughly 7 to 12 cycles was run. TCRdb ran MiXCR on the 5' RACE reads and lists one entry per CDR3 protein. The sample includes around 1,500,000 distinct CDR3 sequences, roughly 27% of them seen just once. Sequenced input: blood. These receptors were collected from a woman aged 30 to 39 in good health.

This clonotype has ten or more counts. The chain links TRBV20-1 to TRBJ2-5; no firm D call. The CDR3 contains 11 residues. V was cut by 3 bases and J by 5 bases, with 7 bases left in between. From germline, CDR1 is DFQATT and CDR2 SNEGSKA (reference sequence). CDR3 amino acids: CSASSRETQYF. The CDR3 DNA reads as TGCAGTGCTAGTTCTAGGGAGACCCAGTACTTC.

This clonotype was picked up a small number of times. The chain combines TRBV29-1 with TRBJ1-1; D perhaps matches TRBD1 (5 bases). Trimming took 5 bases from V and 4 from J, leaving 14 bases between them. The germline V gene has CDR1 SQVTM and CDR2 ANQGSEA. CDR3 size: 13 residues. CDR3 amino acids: CSVKPGQPTEAFF. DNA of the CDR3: TGCAGCGTTAAACCTGGACAACCCACTGAAGCTTTCTTT.

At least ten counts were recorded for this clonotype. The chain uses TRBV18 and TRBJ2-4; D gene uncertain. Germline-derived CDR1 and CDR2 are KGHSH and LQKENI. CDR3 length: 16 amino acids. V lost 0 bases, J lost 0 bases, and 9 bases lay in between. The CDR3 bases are TGTGCCAGCTCACCACCCTCAGCACTAGCCAAAAACATTCAGTACTTC. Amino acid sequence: CASSPPSALAKNIQYF.

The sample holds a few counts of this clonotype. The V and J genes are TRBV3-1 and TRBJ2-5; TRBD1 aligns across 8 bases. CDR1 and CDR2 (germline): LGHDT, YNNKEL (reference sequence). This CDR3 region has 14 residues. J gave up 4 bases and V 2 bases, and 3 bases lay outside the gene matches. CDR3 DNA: TGTGCCAGCAGCCAAACCGGGACAGGAGAGACCCAGTACTTC. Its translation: CASSQTGTGETQYF.

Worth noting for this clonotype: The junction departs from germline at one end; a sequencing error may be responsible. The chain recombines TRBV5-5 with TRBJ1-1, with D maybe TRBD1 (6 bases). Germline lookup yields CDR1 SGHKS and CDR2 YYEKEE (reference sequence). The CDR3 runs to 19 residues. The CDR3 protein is CDSSLDRRGGRGMNTEAFF. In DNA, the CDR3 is TGTGACAGCAGCTTGGATAGGCGAGGGGGAAGGGGGATGAACACTGAAGCTTTCTTT.

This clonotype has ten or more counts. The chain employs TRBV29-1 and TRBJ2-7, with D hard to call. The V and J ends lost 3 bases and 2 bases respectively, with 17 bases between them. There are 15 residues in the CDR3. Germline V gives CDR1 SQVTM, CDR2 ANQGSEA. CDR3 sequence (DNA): TGCAGCGTTGAGAGGTTGGCCGGGCAGGCCTACGAGCAGTACTTC. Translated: CSVERLAGQAYEQYF.